The rows below give T cell receptor beta chains drawn from one sample of a study of Tregs in tolerant kidney transplant recipients. Here immunoSEQ multiplex PCR was the method, and the copy in TCRdb shows in-frame clones only, minus some. Of roughly 70,000 clones listed, around 87% were seen once; the top ten hold 3.8%. The sequencing here drew on CD4+ T cells from blood (PBMCs), taken 6 months after the transplant. These receptors all stem from a human patient who received a combined kidney and bone marrow transplant. Some T cells may arise from the graft donor. Both conserved end residues are part of each CDR3. Fields, in order: J gene, V gene, clone size, D gene, CDR3 protein, CDR3 DNA. The D gene is left open where the match is weak. Clone size appears in some rows only: once, few, many, or a class for an expanded clone.

J: TRBJ1-5; V: TRBV19; size: .; D: .; CDR3: CASSIVARNQPQHF; DNA: TGTGCCAGTAGTATAGTGGCCCGAAATCAGCCCCAGCATTTT
J: TRBJ1-2; V: TRBV4-1; size: .; D: .; CDR3: CASSPPSGDNYGYTF; DNA: TGCGCCAGCAGCCCCCCGTCCGGGGATAACTATGGCTACACCTTC
J: TRBJ2-1; V: TRBV4-1; size: .; D: .; CDR3: CASSQRGKYNEQFF; DNA: TGCGCCAGCAGCCAAAGAGGAAAGTACAATGAGCAGTTCTTC
J: TRBJ2-3; V: TRBV5-4; size: .; D: .; CDR3: CASSLAGQGLPSTDTQYF; DNA: TGTGCCAGCAGCTTGGCCGGACAGGGACTACCTAGCACAGATACGCAGTATTTT
J: TRBJ1-5; V: TRBV7-6; size: .; D: .; CDR3: CASSLDPDRPQHF; DNA: TGTGCCAGCAGCTTAGACCCTGACAGACCCCAGCATTTT
J: TRBJ1-6; V: TRBV18; size: .; D: .; CDR3: CASSPRPFREESPLHF; DNA: TGTGCCAGCTCACCACGGCCATTCAGGGAGGAATCACCCCTCCACTTT
J: TRBJ2-1; V: TRBV4-1; size: .; D: TRBD2; CDR3: CASSLRGLAYNEQFF; DNA: TGCGCCAGCAGCCTTAGAGGACTAGCTTACAATGAGCAGTTCTTC
J: TRBJ1-1; V: TRBV5-4; size: .; D: TRBD1; CDR3: CASSYPGQGLGTEAFF; DNA: TGTGCCAGCAGCTATCCGGGACAGGGTCTCGGGACTGAAGCTTTCTTT
J: TRBJ2-5; V: TRBV6-5; size: once; D: TRBD1; CDR3: CASRSVTGAGETQYF; DNA: TGTGCCAGCAGATCCGTTACAGGGGCGGGAGAGACCCAGTACTTC
J: TRBJ1-1; V: TRBV11-2; size: .; D: .; CDR3: CASSPLSNTEAFF; DNA: TGTGCCAGCAGCCCCCTATCGAACACTGAAGCTTTCTTT
J: TRBJ2-2; V: TRBV7-2; size: once; D: .; CDR3: CASSSGGGFPNTGELFF; DNA: TGTGCCAGCAGCTCGGGAGGGGGCTTCCCGAACACCGGGGAGCTGTTTTTT
J: TRBJ1-1; V: TRBV5-1; size: .; D: .; CDR3: CASSLALNTEAFF; DNA: TGCGCCAGCAGCTTGGCTTTGAACACTGAAGCTTTCTTT
J: TRBJ1-1; V: TRBV7-3; size: .; D: TRBD1; CDR3: CASSLQGDTEAFF; DNA: TGTGCCAGCAGCTTACAGGGGGACACTGAAGCTTTCTTT
J: TRBJ2-5; V: TRBV4-2; size: .; D: TRBD2; CDR3: CASSQGIAGGQETQYF; DNA: TGTGCCAGCAGCCAGGGGATAGCGGGGGGACAAGAGACCCAGTACTTC
J: TRBJ2-7; V: TRBV7-8; size: .; D: TRBD2; CDR3: CASKASSGSYEQYF; DNA: TGTGCCAGCAAGGCATCTAGCGGCTCCTACGAGCAGTACTTC
J: TRBJ1-2; V: TRBV19; size: .; D: .; CDR3: CASRITELIYGYTF; DNA: TGTGCCAGTAGGATAACAGAACTTATCTATGGCTACACCTTC
J: TRBJ1-2; V: TRBV7-2; size: few; D: TRBD1; CDR3: CASSPNGGGTGESGYTF; DNA: TGTGCCAGCAGCCCCAACGGTGGCGGGACAGGGGAAAGTGGCTACACCTTC
J: TRBJ2-2; V: TRBV5-6; size: .; D: TRBD1; CDR3: CASSRTRQGGTGELFF; DNA: TGTGCCAGCAGCCGTACCCGACAGGGTGGGACCGGGGAGCTGTTTTTT
J: TRBJ1-6; V: TRBV11-2; size: .; D: .; CDR3: CASSTDRLGPSYNSPLHF; DNA: TGTGCCAGCAGCACCGACAGGTTGGGGCCCTCCTATAATTCACCCCTCCACTTT
J: TRBJ2-1; V: TRBV5-1; size: .; D: TRBD1; CDR3: CASSWGTGGNEQFF; DNA: TGCGCCAGCAGCTGGGGGACAGGGGGCAATGAGCAGTTCTTC
J: TRBJ2-2; V: TRBV29-1; size: .; D: TRBD2; CDR3: CSVATGTRSTGELFF; DNA: TGCAGCGTTGCCACCGGGACTAGGTCAACCGGGGAGCTGTTTTTT
J: TRBJ1-1; V: TRBV6-1; size: .; D: TRBD1; CDR3: CASSSGQGREAFF; DNA: TGTGCCAGCAGTTCTGGACAGGGACGTGAAGCTTTCTTT
J: TRBJ2-7; V: TRBV11-2; size: .; D: .; CDR3: CASSLDRVGVIYEQYF; DNA: TGTGCCAGCAGCTTAGATCGTGTGGGAGTGATATACGAGCAGTACTTC
J: TRBJ2-1; V: TRBV5-4; size: .; D: TRBD2; CDR3: CASSLGAGGDNEQFF; DNA: TGTGCCAGCAGCTTGGGAGCGGGGGGTGACAATGAGCAGTTCTTC
J: TRBJ2-7; V: TRBV27; size: .; D: TRBD1; CDR3: CASSPGGQGYEQYF; DNA: TGTGCCAGCAGCCCGGGGGGACAGGGCTACGAGCAGTACTTC
J: TRBJ2-7; V: TRBV5-4; size: .; D: .; CDR3: CASSLGGLIYEQYF; DNA: TGTGCCAGCAGCTTGGGAGGGCTGATCTACGAGCAGTACTTC
J: TRBJ1-4; V: TRBV19; size: .; D: .; CDR3: CASRSPEAANEKLFF; DNA: TGTGCCAGTAGATCTCCCGAGGCAGCTAATGAAAAACTGTTTTTT
J: TRBJ2-1; V: TRBV7-2; size: .; D: .; CDR3: CASSLLAGYNEQFF; DNA: TGTGCCAGCAGCTTATTGGCAGGTTACAATGAGCAGTTCTTC
J: TRBJ2-6; V: TRBV4-1; size: .; D: .; CDR3: CASSQETRGQRSGANVLTF; DNA: TGCGCCAGCAGCCAAGAGACCCGGGGACAACGCTCTGGGGCCAACGTCCTGACTTTC
J: TRBJ2-3; V: TRBV2; size: .; D: .; CDR3: CARRTKRTDTQYF; DNA: TGTGCCAGGAGGACTAAGCGCACAGATACGCAGTATTTT
J: TRBJ2-1; V: TRBV5-1; size: .; D: .; CDR3: CASSYRDSGYNEQFF; DNA: TGCGCCAGCAGTTACCGGGACTCGGGCTACAATGAGCAGTTCTTC
J: TRBJ2-5; V: TRBV27; size: .; D: TRBD1; CDR3: CASSAFALTGGVGETQYF; DNA: TGTGCCAGCAGTGCTTTTGCCCTGACAGGGGGCGTGGGAGAGACCCAGTACTTC
J: TRBJ1-2; V: TRBV5-1; size: .; D: .; CDR3: CASSLGGGNYGYTF; DNA: TGCGCCAGCAGCTTGGGGGGAGGGAACTATGGCTACACCTTC
J: TRBJ2-1; V: TRBV7-2; size: .; D: TRBD2; CDR3: CASSLRTSYNEQFF; DNA: TGTGCCAGCAGCCTCCGGACTAGTTACAATGAGCAGTTCTTC
J: TRBJ1-1; V: TRBV7-6; size: .; D: .; CDR3: CASSLRAGISNTEAFF; DNA: TGTGCCAGCAGCCTTAGAGCAGGTATTTCGAACACTGAAGCTTTCTTT
J: TRBJ2-1; V: TRBV6-4; size: few; D: .; CDR3: CASSRDSSSEEQFF; DNA: TGTGCCAGCAGCCGGGACTCATCCTCGGAAGAGCAGTTCTTC
J: TRBJ1-1; V: TRBV30; size: few; D: .; CDR3: CAWRGQNTEAFF; DNA: TGTGCCTGGAGGGGACAGAACACTGAAGCTTTCTTT